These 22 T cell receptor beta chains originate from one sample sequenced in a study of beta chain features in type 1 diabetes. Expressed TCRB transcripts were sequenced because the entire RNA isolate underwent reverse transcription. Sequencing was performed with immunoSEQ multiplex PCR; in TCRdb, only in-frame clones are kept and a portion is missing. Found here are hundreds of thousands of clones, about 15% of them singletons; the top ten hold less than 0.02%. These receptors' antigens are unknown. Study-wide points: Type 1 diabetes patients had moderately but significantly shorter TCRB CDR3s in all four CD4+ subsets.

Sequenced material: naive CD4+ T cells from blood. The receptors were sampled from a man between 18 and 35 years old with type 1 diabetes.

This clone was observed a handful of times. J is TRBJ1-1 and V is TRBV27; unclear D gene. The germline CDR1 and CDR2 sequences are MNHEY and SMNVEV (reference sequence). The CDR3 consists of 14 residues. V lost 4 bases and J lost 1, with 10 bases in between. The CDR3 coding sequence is TGTGCCAGCAGTTCTCCTATGAGGAACACTGAAGCTTTCTTT. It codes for CASSSPMRNTEAFF.

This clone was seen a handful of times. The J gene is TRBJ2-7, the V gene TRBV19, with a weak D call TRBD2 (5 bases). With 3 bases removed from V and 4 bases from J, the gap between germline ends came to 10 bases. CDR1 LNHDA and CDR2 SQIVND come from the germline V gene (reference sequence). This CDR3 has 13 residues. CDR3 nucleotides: TGTGCCAGTAGTATCAGCGGCCAGTACGAGCAGTACTTC. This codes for CASSISGQYEQYF. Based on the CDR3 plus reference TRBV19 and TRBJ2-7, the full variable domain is DGGITQSPKYLFRKEGQNVTLSCEQNLNHDAMYWYRQDPGQGLRLIYYSQIVNDFQKGDIAEGYSVSREKKESFPLTVTSAQKNPTAFYLCASSISGQYEQYFGPGTRLTVT.

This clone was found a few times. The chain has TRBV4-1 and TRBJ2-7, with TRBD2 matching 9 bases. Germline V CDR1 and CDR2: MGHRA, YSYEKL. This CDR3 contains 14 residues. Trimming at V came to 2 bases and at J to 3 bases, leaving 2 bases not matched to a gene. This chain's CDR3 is CASSQSTSGYEQYF. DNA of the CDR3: TGCGCCAGCAGCCAATCGACTAGCGGCTACGAGCAGTACTTC.

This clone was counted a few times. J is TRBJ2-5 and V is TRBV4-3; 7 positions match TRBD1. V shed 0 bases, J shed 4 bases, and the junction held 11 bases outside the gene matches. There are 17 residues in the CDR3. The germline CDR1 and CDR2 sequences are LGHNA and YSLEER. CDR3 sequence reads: CASSQDSGVSGGETQYF. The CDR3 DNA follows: TGCGCCAGCAGCCAAGATTCGGGCGTGTCAGGGGGAGAGACCCAGTACTTC.

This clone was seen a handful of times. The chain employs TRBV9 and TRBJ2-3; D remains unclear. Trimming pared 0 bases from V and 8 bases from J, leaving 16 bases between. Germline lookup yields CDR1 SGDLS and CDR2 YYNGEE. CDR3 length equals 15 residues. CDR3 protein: CASSVVRLDEGTQYF. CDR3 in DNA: TGTGCCAGCAGCGTAGTTAGACTGGATGAAGGTACGCAGTATTTT.

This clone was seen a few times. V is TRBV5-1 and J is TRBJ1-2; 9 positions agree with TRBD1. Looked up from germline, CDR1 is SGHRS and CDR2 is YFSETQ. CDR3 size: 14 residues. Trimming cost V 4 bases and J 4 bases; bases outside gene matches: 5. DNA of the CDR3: TGCGCCAGCAGCCCGGGACAGGGATTCTATGGCTACACCTTC. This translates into CASSPGQGFYGYTF.

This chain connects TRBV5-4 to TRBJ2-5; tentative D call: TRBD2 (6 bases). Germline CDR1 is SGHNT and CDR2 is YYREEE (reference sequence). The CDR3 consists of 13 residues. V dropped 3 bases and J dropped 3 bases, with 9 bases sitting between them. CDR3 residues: CASSWGGKETQYF. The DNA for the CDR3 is TGTGCCAGCAGCTGGGGAGGTAAAGAGACCCAGTACTTC.

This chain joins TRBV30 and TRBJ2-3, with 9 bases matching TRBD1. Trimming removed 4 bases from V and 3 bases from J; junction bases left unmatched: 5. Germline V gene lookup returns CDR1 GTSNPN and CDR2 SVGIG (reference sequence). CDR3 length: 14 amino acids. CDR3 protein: CAWNTGTGTDTQYF. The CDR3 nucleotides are TGTGCCTGGAATACCGGGACAGGGACAGATACGCAGTATTTT.

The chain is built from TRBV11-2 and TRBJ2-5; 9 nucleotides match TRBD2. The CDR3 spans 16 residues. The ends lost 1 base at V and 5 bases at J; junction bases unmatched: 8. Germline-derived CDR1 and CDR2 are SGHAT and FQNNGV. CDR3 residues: CASSLAFSSGAETQYF. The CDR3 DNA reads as TGTGCCAGCAGCTTAGCTTTTTCTAGCGGGGCGGAGACCCAGTACTTC.

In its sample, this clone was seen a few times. CDR3: CASSQTSGGFGGELFF. The CDR3 DNA is TGCGCCAGCAGCCAAACTAGCGGGGGTTTTGGCGGGGAGCTGTTTTTT. The chain is built from TRBV4-3 and TRBJ2-2, with 11 bases identical to TRBD2. The length of the CDR3 is 16 residues. The V gene end was trimmed by 2 bases and the J gene end by 7 bases; junction bases not matched to a gene: 6. CDR1 and CDR2 from the germline V gene are LGHNA and YSLEER.

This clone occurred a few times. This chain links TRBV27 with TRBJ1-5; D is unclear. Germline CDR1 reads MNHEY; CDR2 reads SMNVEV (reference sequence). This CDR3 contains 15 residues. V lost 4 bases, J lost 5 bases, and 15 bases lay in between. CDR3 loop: CASSSTPSGDQPQHF. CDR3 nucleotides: TGTGCCAGCAGTTCGACGCCGAGCGGCGATCAGCCCCAGCATTTT.

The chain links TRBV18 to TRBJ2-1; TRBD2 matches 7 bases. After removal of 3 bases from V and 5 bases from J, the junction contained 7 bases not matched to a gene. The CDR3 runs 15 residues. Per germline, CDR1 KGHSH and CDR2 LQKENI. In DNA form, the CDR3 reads TGTGCCAGCTCACCCTTTATGCGGGAGAACAATGAGCAGTTCTTC. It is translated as CASSPFMRENNEQFF.

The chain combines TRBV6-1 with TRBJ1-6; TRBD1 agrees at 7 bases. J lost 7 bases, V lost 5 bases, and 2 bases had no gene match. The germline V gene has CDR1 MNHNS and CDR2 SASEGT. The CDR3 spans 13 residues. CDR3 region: CASSLDRNSPLHF. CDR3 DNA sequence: TGTGCCAGCAGTCTGGACAGGAATTCACCCCTCCACTTT.

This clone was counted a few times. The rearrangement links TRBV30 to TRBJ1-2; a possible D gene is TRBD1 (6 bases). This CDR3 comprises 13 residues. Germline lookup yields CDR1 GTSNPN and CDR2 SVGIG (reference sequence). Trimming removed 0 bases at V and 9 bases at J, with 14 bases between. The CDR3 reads CAWSVQTGTSYTF. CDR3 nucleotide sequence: TGTGCCTGGAGTGTTCAAACAGGGACGAGCTACACCTTC.

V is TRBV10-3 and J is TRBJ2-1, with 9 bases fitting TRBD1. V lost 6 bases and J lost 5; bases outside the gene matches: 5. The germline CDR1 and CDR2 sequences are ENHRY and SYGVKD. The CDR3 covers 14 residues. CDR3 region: CAISPGQGNNEQFF. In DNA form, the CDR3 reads TGTGCCATCAGCCCGGGACAGGGAAACAATGAGCAGTTCTTC.

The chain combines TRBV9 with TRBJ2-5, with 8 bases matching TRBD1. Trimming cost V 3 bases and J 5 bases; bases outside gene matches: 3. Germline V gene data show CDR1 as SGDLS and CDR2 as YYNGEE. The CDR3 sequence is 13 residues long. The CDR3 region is CASSGTGRETQYF. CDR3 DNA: TGTGCCAGCAGCGGGACAGGGAGGGAGACCCAGTACTTC.

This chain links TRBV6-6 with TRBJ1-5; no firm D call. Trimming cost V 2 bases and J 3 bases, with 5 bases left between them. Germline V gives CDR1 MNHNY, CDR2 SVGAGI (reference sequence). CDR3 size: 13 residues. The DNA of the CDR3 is TGTGCCAGCAGTTACGACAACAATCAGCCCCAGCATTTT. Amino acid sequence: CASSYDNNQPQHF.

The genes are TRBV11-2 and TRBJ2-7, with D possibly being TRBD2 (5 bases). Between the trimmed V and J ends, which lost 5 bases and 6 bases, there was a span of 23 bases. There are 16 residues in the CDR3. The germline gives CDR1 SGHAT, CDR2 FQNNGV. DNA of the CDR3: TGTGCCAGCAGCCTGGTCCGTAGCGCCGGGGTGGGCGAGCAGTACTTC. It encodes CASSLVRSAGVGEQYF.

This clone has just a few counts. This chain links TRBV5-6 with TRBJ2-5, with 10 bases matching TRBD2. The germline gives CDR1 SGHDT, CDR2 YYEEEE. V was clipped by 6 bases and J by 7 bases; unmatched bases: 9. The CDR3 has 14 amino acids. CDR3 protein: CASTLASGGGTQYF. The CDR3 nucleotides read TGTGCCAGCACCTTAGCTAGCGGGGGAGGGACCCAGTACTTC.

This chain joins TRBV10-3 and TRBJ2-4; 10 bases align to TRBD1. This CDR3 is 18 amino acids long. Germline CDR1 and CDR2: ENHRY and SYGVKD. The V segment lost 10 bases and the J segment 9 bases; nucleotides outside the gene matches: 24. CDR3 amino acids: CATGSTGGDWVVGGIQYF. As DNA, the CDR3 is TGTGCCACCGGTTCGACAGGGGGCGATTGGGTAGTCGGGGGCATTCAGTACTTC.

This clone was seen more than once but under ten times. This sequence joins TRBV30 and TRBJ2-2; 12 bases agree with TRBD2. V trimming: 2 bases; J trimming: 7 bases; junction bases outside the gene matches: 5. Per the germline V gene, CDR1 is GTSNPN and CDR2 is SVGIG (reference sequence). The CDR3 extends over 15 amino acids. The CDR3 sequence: CAWSSLAGGHGELFF. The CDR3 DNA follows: TGTGCCTGGAGTAGTCTAGCGGGAGGGCACGGGGAGCTGTTTTTT. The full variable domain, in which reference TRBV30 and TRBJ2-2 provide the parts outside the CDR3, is SQTIHQWPATLVQPVGSPLSLECTVEGTSNPNLYWYRQAAGRGLQLLFYSVGIGQISSEVPQNLSASRPQDRQFILSSKKLLLSDSGFYLCAWSSLAGGHGELFFGEGSRLTVL.

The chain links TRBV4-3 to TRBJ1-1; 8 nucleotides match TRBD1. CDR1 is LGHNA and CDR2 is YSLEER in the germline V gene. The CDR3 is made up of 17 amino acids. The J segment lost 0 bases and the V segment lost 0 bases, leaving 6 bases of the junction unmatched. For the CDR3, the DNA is TGCGCCAGCAGCCAAGAGGTCTGGGACAGGCTGAACACTGAAGCTTTCTTT. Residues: CASSQEVWDRLNTEAFF.